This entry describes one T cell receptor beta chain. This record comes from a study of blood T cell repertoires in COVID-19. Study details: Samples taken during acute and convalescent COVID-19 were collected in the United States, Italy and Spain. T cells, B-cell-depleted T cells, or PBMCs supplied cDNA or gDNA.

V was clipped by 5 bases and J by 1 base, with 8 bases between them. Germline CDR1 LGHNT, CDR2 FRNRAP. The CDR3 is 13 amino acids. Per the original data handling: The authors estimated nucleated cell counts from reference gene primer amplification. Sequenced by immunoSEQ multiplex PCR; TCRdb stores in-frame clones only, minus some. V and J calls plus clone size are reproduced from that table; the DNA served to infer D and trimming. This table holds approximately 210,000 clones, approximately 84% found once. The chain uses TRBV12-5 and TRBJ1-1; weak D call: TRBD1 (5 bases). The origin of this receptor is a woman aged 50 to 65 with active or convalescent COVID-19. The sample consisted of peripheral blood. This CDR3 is CASGQGTNTEAFF. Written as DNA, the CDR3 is TGTGCTAGTGGTCAGGGTACGAACACTGAAGCTTTCTTT.